This T cell receptor (beta chain) was recovered during a study of cytomegalovirus exposure and HLA in healthy donors. CDR3 length: 15 amino acids. The ends lost 1 base at V and 4 bases at J; junction bases unmatched: 3. Germline CDR1 and CDR2: SEHNR and FQNEAQ (reference sequence). The donors were part of the validation cohort, which consisted of under 150 subjects and was separate from the first cohort of several hundred subjects. Using immunoSEQ multiplex PCR, the repertoire was profiled, and TCRdb retains in-frame clones only, with some absent. This sample carries about 44,000 clones, roughly 93% of them seen once, and the ten largest clones take less than 2.5%.

The source is a woman younger than 35 in good health and CMV-seronegative. The chain recombines TRBV7-9 with TRBJ1-2, with 10 bases aligning to TRBD1. The sample taken for sequencing was PBMCs. The CDR3 bases are TGTGCCAGCAGCTTAGTGGACAGGGGGACCTATGGCTACACCTTC. Its protein product is CASSLVDRGTYGYTF.